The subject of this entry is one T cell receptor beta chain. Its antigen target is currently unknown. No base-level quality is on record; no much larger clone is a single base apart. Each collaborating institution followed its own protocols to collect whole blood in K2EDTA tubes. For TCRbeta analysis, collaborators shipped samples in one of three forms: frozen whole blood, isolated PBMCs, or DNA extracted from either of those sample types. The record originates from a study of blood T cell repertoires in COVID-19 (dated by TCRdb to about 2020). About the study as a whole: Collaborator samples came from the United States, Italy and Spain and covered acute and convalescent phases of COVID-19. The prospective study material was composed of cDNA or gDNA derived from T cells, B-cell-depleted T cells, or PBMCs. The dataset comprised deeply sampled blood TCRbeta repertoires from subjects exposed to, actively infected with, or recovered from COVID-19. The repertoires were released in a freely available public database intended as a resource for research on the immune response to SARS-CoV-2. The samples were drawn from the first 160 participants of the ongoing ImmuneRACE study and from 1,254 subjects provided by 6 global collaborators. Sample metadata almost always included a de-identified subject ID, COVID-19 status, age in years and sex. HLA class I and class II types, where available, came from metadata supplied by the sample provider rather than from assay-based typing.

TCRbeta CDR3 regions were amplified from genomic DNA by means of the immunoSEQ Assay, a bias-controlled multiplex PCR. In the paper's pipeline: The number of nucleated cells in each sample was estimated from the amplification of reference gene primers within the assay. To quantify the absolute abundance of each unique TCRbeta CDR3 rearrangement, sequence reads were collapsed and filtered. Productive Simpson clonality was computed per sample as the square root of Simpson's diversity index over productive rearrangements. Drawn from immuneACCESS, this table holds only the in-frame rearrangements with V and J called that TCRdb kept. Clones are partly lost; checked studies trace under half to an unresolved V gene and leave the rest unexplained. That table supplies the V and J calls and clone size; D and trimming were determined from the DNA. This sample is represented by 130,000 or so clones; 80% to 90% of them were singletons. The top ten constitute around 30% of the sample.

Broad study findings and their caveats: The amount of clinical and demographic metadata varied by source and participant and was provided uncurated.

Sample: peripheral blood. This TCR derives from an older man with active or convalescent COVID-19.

The DNA sequence follows: TGTGCCAGTATCCCCCGGACAGGGGGGTCCTACAATGAGCAGTTCTTC. Its translation reads: CASIPRTGGSYNEQFF. The chain is assembled from TRBV19 and TRBJ2-1, with 10 junctional bases fitting TRBD1. The germline V gene (reference sequence) supplies CDR1 LNHDA and CDR2 SQIVND. From cysteine to phenylalanine, the CDR3 is 16 amino acids long. Of the read, only the CDR3 DNA is kept; its 48 bases are in frame from base 1. Clipping removes 7 bases from V and 1 base from J, with 7 as the unmatched junction base count. The full variable domain, completed from the reference TRBV19 and TRBJ2-1 proteins outside the CDR3, reads DGGITQSPKYLFRKEGQNVTLSCEQNLNHDAMYWYRQDPGQGLRLIYYSQIVNDFQKGDIAEGYSVSREKKESFPLTVTSAQKNPTAFYLCASIPRTGGSYNEQFFGPGTRLTVL.